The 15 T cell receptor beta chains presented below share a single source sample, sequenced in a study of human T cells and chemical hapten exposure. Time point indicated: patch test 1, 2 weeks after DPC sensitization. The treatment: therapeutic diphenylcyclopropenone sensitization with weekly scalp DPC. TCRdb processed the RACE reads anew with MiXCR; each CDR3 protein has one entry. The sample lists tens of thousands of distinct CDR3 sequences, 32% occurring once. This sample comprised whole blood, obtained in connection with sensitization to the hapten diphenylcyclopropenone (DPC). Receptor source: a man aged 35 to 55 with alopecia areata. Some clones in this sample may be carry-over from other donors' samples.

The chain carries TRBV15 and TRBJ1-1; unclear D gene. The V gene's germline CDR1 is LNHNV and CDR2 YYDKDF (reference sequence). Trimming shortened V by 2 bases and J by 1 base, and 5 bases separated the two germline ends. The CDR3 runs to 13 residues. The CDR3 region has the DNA TGTGCCACCAGCAGAAAGGGGAACACTGAAGCTTTCTTT. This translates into CATSRKGNTEAFF.

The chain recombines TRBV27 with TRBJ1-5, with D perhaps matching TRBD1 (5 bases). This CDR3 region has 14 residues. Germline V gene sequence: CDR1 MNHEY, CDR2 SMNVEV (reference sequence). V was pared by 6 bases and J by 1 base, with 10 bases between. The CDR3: CASSPWDSNQPQHF. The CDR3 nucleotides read TGTGCCAGCAGCCCCTGGGACAGCAATCAGCCCCAGCATTTT.

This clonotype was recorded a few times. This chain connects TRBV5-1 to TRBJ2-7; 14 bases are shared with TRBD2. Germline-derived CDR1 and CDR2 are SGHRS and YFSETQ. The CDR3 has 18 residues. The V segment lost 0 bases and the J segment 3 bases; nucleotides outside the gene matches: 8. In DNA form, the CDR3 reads TGCGCCAGCAGCTTGGACGGAGCCGGGACTAGCGGGAGCTACGAGCAGTACTTC. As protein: CASSLDGAGTSGSYEQYF.

The CDR3 DNA sequence: TGTGCCAGCAGCTTAAGGGACGACCCTAATAGGTCACCCCTCCACTTT. Protein sequence: CASSLRDDPNRSPLHF. This chain links TRBV7-2 with TRBJ1-6; perhaps TRBD1 as D (5 bases). V lost 2 bases, J lost 10 bases, and 18 bases lay in between. The V gene's germline CDR1 is SGHTA and CDR2 FQGNSA. The CDR3 contains 16 residues.

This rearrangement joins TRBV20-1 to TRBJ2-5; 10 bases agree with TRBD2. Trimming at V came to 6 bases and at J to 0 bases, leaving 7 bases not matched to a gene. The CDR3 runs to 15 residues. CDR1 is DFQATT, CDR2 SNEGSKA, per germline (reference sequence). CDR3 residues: CSAPPSGSYQETQYF. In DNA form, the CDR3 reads TGCAGTGCACCCCCTAGCGGGAGCTACCAAGAGACCCAGTACTTC.

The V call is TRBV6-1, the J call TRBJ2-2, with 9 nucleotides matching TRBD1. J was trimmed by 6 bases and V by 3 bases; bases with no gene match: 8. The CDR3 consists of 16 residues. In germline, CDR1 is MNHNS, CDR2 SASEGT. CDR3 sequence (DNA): TGTGCCAGCAGTGAGGGGGACAGGGCGTACGCCGGGGAGCTGTTTTTT. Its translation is CASSEGDRAYAGELFF.

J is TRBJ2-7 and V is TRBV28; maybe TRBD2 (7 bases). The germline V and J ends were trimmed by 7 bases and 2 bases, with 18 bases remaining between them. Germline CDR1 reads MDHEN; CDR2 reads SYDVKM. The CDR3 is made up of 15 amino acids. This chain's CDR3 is CASTPLGGGAYEQYF. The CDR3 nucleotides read TGTGCCAGCACCCCCTTAGGGGGGGGGGCCTACGAGCAGTACTTC. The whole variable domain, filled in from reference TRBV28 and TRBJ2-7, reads DVKVTQSSRYLVKRTGEKVFLECVQDMDHENMFWYRQDPGLGLRLIYFSYDVKMKEKGDIPEGYSVSREKKERFSLILESASTNQTSMYLCASTPLGGGAYEQYFGPGTRLTVT.

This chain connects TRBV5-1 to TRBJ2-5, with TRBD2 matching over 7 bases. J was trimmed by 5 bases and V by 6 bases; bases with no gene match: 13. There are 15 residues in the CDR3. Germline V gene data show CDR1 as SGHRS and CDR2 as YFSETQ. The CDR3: CASTPRGGQYETQYF. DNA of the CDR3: TGCGCCAGCACCCCCCGGGGAGGGCAGTACGAGACCCAGTACTTC.

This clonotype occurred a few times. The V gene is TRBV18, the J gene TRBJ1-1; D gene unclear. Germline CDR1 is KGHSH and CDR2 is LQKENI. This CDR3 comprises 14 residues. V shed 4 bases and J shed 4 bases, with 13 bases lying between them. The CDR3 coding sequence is TGTGCCAGCTCACTGGACGGCCTGAGCACTGAAGCTTTCTTT. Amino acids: CASSLDGLSTEAFF.

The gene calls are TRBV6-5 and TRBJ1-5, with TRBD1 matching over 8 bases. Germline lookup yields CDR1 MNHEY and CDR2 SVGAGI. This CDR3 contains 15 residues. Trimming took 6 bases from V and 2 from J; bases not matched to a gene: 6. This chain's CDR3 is CASRLDRAGNQPQHF. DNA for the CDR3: TGTGCCAGCAGGTTGGACAGGGCTGGCAATCAGCCCCAGCATTTT.

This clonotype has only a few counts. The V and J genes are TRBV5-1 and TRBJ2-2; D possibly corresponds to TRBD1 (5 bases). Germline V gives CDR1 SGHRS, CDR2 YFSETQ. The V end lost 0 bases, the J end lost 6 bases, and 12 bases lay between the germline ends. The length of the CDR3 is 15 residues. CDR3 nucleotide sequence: TGCGCCAGCAGCTTGGTTGGGGCAGAGGCCGGGGAGCTGTTTTTT. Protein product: CASSLVGAEAGELFF.

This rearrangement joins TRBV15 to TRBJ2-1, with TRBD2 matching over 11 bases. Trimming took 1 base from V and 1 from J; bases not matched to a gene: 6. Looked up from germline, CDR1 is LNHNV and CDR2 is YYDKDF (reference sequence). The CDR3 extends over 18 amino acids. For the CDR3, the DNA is TGTGCCACCAGCAGAGGAATAGCGGGAGGGGGATCCTACAATGAGCAGTTCTTC. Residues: CATSRGIAGGGSYNEQFF. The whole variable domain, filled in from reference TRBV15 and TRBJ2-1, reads DAMVIQNPRYQVTQFGKPVTLSCSQTLNHNVMYWYQQKSSQAPKLLFHYYDKDFNNEADTPDNFQSRRPNTSFCFLDIRSPGLGDTAMYLCATSRGIAGGGSYNEQFFGPGTRLTVL.

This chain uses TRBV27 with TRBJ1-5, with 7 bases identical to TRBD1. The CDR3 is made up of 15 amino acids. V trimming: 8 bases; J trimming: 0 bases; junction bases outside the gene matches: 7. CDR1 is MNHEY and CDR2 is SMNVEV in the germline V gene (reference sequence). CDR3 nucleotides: TGTGCCAGCCGGGACAGTTACAATAGCAATCAGCCCCAGCATTTT. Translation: CASRDSYNSNQPQHF.

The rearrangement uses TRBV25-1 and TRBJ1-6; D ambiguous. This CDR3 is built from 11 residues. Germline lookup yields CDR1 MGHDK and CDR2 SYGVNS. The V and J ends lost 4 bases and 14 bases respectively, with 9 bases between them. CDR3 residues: CASSAARSLHF. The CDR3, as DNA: TGTGCCAGCAGTGCTGCCCGCTCCCTCCACTTT.

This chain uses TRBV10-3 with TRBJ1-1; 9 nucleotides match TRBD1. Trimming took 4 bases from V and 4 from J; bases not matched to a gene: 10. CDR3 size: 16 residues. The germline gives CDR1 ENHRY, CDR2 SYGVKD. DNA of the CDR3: TGTGCCATCAGTGGCTCTCCCGGGACAGGGAGCACTGAAGCTTTCTTT. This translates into CAISGSPGTGSTEAFF.